This TCR beta chain was sequenced in a study of human T cells and chemical hapten exposure. Study-level background: The patients, most of them female, presented with alopecia areata, totalis or universalis. TCR yields per sample varied, mainly owing to small pooled library volume differences.

General study findings and limits: Alopecia affected the donors, so their immune response may differ from healthy people's.

J was trimmed by 3 bases and V by 2 bases; bases with no gene match: 6. Germline CDR1 MNHNS, CDR2 SASEGT. The CDR3 covers 16 residues. This clonotype showed up many times. Antigen unknown. TCRdb redid the calling of the RACE reads with MiXCR, one entry per CDR3 protein. The table lists approximately 40,000 distinct CDR3 sequences, 3% to 3.5% of them singletons. Time point specified: patch test 2, 6 weeks after DPC sensitization. The treatment is: therapeutic diphenylcyclopropenone sensitization with weekly scalp DPC. Blood collection happened ahead of applying each patch test. This chain connects TRBV6-1 to TRBJ2-3; 9 bases are a match to TRBD2. This TCR came from a man in his forties or fifties with alopecia areata. Some clones in this sample may be carry-over from other donors' samples. Sequenced here: whole blood, sampled in connection with sensitization to the hapten diphenylcyclopropenone (DPC). CDR3 bases: TGTGCCAGCAGTGAAAACCCCGGACTAGCGACAGATACGCAGTATTTT. It yields the protein CASSENPGLATDTQYF.